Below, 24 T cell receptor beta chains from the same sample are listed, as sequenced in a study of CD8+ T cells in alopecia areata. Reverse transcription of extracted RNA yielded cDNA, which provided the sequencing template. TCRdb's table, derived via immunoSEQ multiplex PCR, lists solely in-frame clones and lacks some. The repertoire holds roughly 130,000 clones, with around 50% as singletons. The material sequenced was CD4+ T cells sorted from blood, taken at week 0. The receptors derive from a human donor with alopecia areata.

The CDR3 DNA is TGTGCCAGCAGCCAAGATCACGATGCAGGGAGAACAGATACGCAGTATTTT. Its translation is CASSQDHDAGRTDTQYF. The chain combines TRBV14 with TRBJ2-3, with D perhaps matching TRBD1 or TRBD2 (5 bases each). The CDR3 is made up of 17 amino acids. Germline assignment: CDR1 SGHDN and CDR2 FVKESK. V lost 0 bases and J lost 3, with 16 bases in between.

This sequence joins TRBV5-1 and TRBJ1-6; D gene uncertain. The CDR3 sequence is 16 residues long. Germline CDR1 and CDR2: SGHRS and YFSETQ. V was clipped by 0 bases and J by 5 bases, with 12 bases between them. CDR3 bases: TGCGCCAGCAGCTTGGATGGTGGTCTAAATAATTCACCCCTCCACTTT. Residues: CASSLDGGLNNSPLHF.

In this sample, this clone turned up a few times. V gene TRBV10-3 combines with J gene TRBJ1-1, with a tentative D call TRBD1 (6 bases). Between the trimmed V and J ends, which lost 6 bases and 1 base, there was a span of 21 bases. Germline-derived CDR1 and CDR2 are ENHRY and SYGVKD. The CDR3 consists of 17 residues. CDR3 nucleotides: TGTGCCATCAGGGCTTACGAACCGGGACATACGAACACTGAAGCTTTCTTT. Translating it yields CAIRAYEPGHTNTEAFF.

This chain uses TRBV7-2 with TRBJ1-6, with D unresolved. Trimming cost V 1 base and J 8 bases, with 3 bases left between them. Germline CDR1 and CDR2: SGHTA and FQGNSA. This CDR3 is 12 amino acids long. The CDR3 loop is CASSLGDSPLHF. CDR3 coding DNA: TGTGCCAGCAGCTTAGGGGATTCACCCCTCCACTTT.

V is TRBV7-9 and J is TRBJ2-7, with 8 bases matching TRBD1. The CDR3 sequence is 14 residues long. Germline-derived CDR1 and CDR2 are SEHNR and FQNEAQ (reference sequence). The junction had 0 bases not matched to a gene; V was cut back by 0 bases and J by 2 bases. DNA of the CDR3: TGTGCCAGCAGCTTAGCGGACAGGGCCTACGAGCAGTACTTC. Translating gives CASSLADRAYEQYF.

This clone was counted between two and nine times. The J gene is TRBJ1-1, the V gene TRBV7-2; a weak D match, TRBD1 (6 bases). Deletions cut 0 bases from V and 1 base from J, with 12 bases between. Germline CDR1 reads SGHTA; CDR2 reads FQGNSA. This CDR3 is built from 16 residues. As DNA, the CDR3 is TGTGCCAGCAGCTTAGCGGGGGGACATAGGAACACTGAAGCTTTCTTT. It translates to CASSLAGGHRNTEAFF.

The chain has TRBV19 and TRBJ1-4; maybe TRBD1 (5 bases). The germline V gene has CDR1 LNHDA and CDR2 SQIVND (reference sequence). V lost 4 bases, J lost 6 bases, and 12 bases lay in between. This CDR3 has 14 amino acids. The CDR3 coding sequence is TGTGCCAGTAGTACCGGGGGTGGCGATGAAAAACTGTTTTTT. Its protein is CASSTGGGDEKLFF.

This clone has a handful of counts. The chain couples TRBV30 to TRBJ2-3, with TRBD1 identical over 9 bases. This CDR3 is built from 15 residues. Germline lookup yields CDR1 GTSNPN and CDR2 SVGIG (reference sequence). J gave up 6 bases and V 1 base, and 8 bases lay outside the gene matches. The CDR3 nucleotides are TGTGCCTGGAGTGCCCCGGGACAGGGAGGGGATACGCAGTATTTT. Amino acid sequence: CAWSAPGQGGDTQYF.

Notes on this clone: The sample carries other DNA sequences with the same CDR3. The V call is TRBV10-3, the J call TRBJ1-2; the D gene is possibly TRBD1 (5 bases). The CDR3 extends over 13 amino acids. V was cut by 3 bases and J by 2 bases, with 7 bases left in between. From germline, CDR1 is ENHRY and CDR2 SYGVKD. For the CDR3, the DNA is TGTGCCATCAGTGATCGGACAAACTATGGCTACACCTTC. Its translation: CAISDRTNYGYTF.

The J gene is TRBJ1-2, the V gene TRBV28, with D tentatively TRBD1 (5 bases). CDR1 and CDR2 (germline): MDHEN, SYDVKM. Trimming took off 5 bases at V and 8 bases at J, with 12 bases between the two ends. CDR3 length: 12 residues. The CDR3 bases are TGTGCCAGCAGTCGGGAGGCAGGGGGCTACACCTTC. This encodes CASSREAGGYTF.

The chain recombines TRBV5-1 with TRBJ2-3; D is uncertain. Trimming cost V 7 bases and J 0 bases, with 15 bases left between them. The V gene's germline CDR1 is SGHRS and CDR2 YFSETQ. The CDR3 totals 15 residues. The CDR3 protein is CASSQDPTSTDTQYF. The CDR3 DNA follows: TGCGCCAGCTCTCAGGACCCAACCAGCACAGATACGCAGTATTTT.

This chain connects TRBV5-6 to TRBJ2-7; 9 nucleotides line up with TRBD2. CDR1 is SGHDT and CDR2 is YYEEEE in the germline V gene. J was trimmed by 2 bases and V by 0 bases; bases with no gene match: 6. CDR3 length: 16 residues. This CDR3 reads CASSLVSASGAYEQYF. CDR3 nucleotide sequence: TGTGCCAGCAGCTTGGTTTCGGCTAGCGGGGCCTACGAGCAGTACTTC.

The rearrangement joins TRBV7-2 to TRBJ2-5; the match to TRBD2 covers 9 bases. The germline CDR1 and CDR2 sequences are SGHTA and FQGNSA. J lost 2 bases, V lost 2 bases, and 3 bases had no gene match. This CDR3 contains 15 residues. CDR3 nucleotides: TGTGCCAGCAGCTTAATCGCGGGGGGGCAAGAGACCCAGTACTTC. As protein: CASSLIAGGQETQYF. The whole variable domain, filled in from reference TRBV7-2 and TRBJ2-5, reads GAGVSQSPSNKVTEKGKDVELRCDPISGHTALYWYRQSLGQGLEFLIYFQGNSAPDKSGLPSDRFSAERTGGSVSTLTIQRTQQEDSAVYLCASSLIAGGQETQYFGPGTRLLVL.

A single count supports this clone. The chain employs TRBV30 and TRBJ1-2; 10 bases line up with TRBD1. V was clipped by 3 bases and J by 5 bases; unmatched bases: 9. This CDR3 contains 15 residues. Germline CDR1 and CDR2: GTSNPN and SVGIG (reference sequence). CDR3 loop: CAWRNRDRGRYGYTF. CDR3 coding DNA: TGTGCCTGGAGGAACCGGGACAGGGGAAGATATGGCTACACCTTC. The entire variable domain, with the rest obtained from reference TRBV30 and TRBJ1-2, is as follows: SQTIHQWPATLVQPVGSPLSLECTVEGTSNPNLYWYRQAAGRGLQLLFYSVGIGQISSEVPQNLSASRPQDRQFILSSKKLLLSDSGFYLCAWRNRDRGRYGYTFGSGTRLTVV.

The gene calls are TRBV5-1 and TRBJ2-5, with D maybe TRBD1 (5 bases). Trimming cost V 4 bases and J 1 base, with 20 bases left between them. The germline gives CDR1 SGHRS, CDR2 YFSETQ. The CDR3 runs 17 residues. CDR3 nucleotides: TGCGCCAGCAGCCCAGGACAAGGACAAATAGGCCAAGAGACCCAGTACTTC. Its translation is CASSPGQGQIGQETQYF.

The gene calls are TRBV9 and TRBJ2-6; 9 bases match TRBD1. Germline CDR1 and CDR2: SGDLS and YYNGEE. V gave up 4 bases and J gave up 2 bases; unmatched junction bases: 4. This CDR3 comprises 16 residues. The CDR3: CASSIRQGAGANVLTF. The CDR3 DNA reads TGTGCCAGCAGCATCCGACAGGGGGCTGGGGCCAACGTCCTGACTTTC.

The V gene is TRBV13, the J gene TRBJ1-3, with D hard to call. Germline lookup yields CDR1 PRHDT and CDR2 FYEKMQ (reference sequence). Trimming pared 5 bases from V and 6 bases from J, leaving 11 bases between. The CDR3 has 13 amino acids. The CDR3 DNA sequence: TGTGCCAGCAGCCGTTCTTACTCAAACACCATATATTTT. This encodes CASSRSYSNTIYF.

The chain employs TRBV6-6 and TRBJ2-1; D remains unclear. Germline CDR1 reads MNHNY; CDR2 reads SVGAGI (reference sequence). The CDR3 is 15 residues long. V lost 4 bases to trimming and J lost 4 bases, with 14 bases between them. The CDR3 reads CASSSQKDSYNEQFF. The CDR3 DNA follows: TGTGCCAGCAGTTCCCAAAAAGACTCTTACAATGAGCAGTTCTTC.

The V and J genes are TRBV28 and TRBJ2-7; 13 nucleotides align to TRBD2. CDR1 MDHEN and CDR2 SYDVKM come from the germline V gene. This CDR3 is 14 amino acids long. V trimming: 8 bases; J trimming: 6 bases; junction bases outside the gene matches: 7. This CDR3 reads CASRTSGSLTEQYF. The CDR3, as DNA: TGTGCCAGCCGGACTAGCGGGAGTCTTACCGAGCAGTACTTC.

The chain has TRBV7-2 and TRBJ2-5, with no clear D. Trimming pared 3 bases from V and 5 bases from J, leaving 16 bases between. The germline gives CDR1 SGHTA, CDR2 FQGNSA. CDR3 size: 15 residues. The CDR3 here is CASSFGYTVRETQYF. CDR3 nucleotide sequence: TGTGCCAGCAGCTTTGGGTACACGGTTCGGGAGACCCAGTACTTC.

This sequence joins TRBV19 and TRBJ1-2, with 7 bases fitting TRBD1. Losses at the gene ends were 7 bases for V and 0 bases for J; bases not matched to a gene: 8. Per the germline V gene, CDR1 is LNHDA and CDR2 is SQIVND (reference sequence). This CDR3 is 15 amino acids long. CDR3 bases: TGTGCCAGTATCGACAGGGCTGTGGCTAACTATGGCTACACCTTC. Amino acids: CASIDRAVANYGYTF.

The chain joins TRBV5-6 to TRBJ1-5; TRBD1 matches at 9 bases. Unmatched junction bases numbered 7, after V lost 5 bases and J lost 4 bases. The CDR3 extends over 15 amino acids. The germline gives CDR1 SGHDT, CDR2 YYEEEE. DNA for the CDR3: TGTGCCAGCAGTTTTGGGACAGGGATTAATCAGCCCCAGCATTTT. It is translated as CASSFGTGINQPQHF.

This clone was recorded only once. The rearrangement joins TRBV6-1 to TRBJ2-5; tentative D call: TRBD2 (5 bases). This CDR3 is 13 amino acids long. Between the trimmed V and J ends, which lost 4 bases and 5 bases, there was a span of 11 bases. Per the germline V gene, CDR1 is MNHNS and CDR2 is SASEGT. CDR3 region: CASSVLAPETQYF. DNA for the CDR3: TGTGCCAGCAGTGTTCTAGCTCCGGAGACCCAGTACTTC.

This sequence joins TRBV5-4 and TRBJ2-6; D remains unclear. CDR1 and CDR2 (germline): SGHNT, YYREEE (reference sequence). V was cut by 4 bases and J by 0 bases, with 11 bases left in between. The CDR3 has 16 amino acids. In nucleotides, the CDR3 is TGTGCCAGCAGCCCCCGAACCAACTCTGGGGCCAACGTCCTGACTTTC. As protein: CASSPRTNSGANVLTF.